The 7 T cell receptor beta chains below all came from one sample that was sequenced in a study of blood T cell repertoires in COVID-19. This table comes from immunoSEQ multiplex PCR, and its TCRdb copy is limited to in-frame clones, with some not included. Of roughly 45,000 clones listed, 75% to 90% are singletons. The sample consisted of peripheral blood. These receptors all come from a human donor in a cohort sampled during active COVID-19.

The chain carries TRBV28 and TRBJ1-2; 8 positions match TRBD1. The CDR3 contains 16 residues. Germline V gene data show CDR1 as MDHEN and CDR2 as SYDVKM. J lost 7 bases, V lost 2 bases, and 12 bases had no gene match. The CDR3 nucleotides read TGTGCCAGCAGTTTAGAAGGGGTGGGCAGGGGGCTTGGCTACACCTTC. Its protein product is CASSLEGVGRGLGYTF.

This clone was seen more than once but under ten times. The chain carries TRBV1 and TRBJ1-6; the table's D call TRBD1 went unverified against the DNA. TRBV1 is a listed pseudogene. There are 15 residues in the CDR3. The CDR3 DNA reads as TGCACCAGCAGCCAAGATACAGGGGAGAGTTCACCCCTCCACTTT. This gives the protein CTSSQDTGESSPLHF.

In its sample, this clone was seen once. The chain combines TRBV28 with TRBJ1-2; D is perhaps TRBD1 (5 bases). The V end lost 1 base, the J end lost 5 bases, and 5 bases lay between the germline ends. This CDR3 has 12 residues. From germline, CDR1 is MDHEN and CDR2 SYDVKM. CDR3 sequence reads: CASSLSGYGYTF. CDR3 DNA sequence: TGTGCCAGCAGTTTATCAGGGTATGGCTACACCTTC.

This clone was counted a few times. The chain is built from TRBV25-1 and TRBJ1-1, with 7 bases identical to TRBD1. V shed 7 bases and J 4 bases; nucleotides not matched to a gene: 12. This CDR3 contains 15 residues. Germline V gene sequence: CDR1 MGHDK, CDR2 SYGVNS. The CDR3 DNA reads TGTGCCAGCACCCAAGGTGAGGGGGACAGCACTGAAGCTTTCTTT. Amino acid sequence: CASTQGEGDSTEAFF.

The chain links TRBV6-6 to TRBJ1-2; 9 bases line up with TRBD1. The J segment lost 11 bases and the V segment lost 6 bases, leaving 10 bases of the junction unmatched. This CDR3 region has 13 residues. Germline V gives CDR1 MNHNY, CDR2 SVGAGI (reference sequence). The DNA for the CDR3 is TGTGCCAGCAGCCCCGGGACAGGGTTTCCTTACACCTTC. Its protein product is CASSPGTGFPYTF.

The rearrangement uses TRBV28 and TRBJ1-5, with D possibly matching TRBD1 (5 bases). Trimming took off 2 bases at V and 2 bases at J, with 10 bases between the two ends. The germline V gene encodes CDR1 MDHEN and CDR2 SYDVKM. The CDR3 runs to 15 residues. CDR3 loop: CASSLAGGGNQPQHF. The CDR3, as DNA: TGTGCCAGCAGTTTAGCCGGGGGGGGCAATCAGCCCCAGCATTTT.

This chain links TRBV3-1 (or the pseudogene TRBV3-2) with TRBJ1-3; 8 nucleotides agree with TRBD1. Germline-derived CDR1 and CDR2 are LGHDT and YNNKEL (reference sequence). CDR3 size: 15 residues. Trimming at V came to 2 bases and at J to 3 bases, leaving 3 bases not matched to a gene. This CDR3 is CASSQITGGGNTIYF. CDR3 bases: TGTGCCAGCAGCCAAATTACAGGGGGTGGAAACACCATATATTTT.